The 28 T cell receptor beta chains listed next were all sequenced from one sample in a study of shared clonotypes between healthy human individuals. Only in-frame clones appear in the TCRdb table, and some are missing; sequencing was by immunoSEQ multiplex PCR. The table shows about a million clones, with around 80% occurring only once. Sequenced input: memory CD4+ T cells sorted from blood. Sample subset: CD45RA-negative fraction. The source of these receptors is a man aged 18 to 35 in good health.

The CDR3 sequence: CASSQTDTEAFF. The CDR3 DNA follows: TGTGCCAGCAGTCAAACTGATACTGAAGCTTTCTTT. The chain links TRBV7-9 to TRBJ1-1; no firm D call. Trimming left V 6 bases short and J 5 bases short, with 10 bases between. From germline, CDR1 is SEHNR and CDR2 FQNEAQ (reference sequence). This CDR3 contains 12 residues.

The rearrangement joins TRBV5-1 to TRBJ2-7, with D perhaps matching TRBD1 (5 bases). The CDR3 consists of 14 residues. Germline-derived CDR1 and CDR2 are SGHRS and YFSETQ. Deletions cut 5 bases from V and 2 bases from J, with 14 bases between. CDR3 amino acids: CASSPRTTTYEQYF. For the CDR3, the DNA is TGCGCCAGCAGTCCCCGGACAACAACCTACGAGCAGTACTTC.

The chain has TRBV18 and TRBJ2-7, with D perhaps matching TRBD1 (6 bases). CDR1 and CDR2 from the germline V gene are KGHSH and LQKENI. The CDR3 runs to 13 residues. The ends were cut back, 5 bases at V and 2 bases at J, with 10 bases in the middle. This chain's CDR3 is CASSTQGAYEQYF. The CDR3 DNA is TGTGCCAGCTCAACACAGGGCGCCTACGAGCAGTACTTC.

The rearrangement links TRBV27 to TRBJ1-3; D call uncertain. The CDR3 loop spans 14 amino acids. Per germline, CDR1 MNHEY and CDR2 SMNVEV (reference sequence). The germline V and J ends were trimmed by 3 bases and 4 bases, with 10 bases remaining between them. In DNA form, the CDR3 reads TGTGCCAGCAGTTTGGCGGGAATAGGAAACACCATATATTTT. This gives the protein CASSLAGIGNTIYF.

Here the CDR3 DNA reads TGCGCCAGCAGCCAAGAAAAAGGGCGGTTAATGAGGACAGATACGCAGTATTTT. Amino acid sequence: CASSQEKGRLMRTDTQYF. This chain joins TRBV4-3 and TRBJ2-3; D uncertain. V was clipped by 0 bases and J by 3 bases, with 19 bases between them. Germline CDR1 reads LGHNA; CDR2 reads YSLEER. This CDR3 spans 18 amino acids.

This clone was counted a few times. The CDR3 nucleotides read TGCGCCAGCAGTGGTAGGGACACCGGGGAGCTGTTTTTT. It codes for CASSGRDTGELFF. The chain is built from TRBV5-1 and TRBJ2-2; D unclear. CDR3 length: 13 residues. V was shortened by 5 bases and J by 3 bases, with 8 bases between the two germline ends. Germline CDR1 and CDR2: SGHRS and YFSETQ.

This sequence joins TRBV28 and TRBJ1-4; D unresolved. V was trimmed by 5 bases and J by 7 bases, leaving 8 bases between them. Germline-derived CDR1 and CDR2 are MDHEN and SYDVKM. The CDR3 has 12 residues. The CDR3 region has the DNA TGTGCCAGCAGTCACCCGAGTGAAAAACTGTTTTTT. Translation gives CASSHPSEKLFF.

The chain combines TRBV12-5 with TRBJ2-1; unclear D gene. Trimming cost V 7 bases and J 1 base, with 8 bases left between them. Looked up from germline, CDR1 is LGHNT and CDR2 is FRNRAP. The CDR3 totals 13 residues. CDR3 in amino acids: CASVKQSYNEQFF. CDR3 nucleotide sequence: TGTGCTAGTGTTAAACAGTCCTACAATGAGCAGTTCTTC.

This sequence joins TRBV29-1 and TRBJ2-2; D is perhaps TRBD2 (6 bases). Trimming removed 4 bases from V and 7 bases from J, with 7 bases in between. The V gene's germline CDR1 is SQVTM and CDR2 ANQGSEA. There are 11 residues in the CDR3. The CDR3 bases are TGCAGCGTTGGCGGGGTCGGGGAGCTGTTTTTT. It codes for CSVGGVGELFF.

This clone was seen a single time. The CDR3 sequence is CASSPYGLGTGPTGELFF. In nucleotides, the CDR3 is TGTGCCAGCAGTCCATACGGACTCGGGACAGGGCCCACCGGGGAGCTGTTTTTT. The V gene is TRBV28, the J gene TRBJ2-2; 9 bases are shared with TRBD1. CDR1 MDHEN and CDR2 SYDVKM come from the germline V gene. V lost 5 bases and J lost 4; bases outside the gene matches: 14. CDR3 length: 18 amino acids.

The chain has TRBV18 and TRBJ2-3, with TRBD1 identical over 12 bases. This CDR3 region has 17 residues. Germline CDR1 and CDR2: KGHSH and LQKENI. After removal of 3 bases from V and 3 bases from J, the junction contained 7 bases not matched to a gene. The CDR3 bases are TGTGCCAGCTCACCTAGCCGGGACAGGGGGCAGACAGATACGCAGTATTTT. Translating it yields CASSPSRDRGQTDTQYF.

The rearrangement links TRBV19 to TRBJ2-1, with TRBD2 matching over 8 bases. Trimming cost V 1 base and J 6 bases; bases outside gene matches: 23. CDR3 length: 21 amino acids. From germline, CDR1 is LNHDA and CDR2 SQIVND (reference sequence). CDR3 loop: CASSIAPAGVINVRSSNEQFF. The CDR3 bases are TGTGCCAGTAGTATAGCCCCAGCGGGAGTAATCAATGTAAGGAGCTCCAATGAGCAGTTCTTC.

The chain uses TRBV6-5 and TRBJ2-5, with unresolved D. CDR3 length: 12 amino acids. The V gene's germline CDR1 is MNHEY and CDR2 SVGAGI. Trimming removed 5 bases from V and 11 bases from J, with 15 bases in between. CDR3 nucleotides: TGTGCCAGCAGTGAACAAAGGGTGGAGCAGTACTTC. Translation gives CASSEQRVEQYF.

V gene TRBV6-6 combines with J gene TRBJ2-2; weak D call: TRBD2 (6 bases). The V end was cut by 6 bases, the J end by 6 bases, with 8 bases between. The CDR3 is 12 residues long. Germline V gives CDR1 MNHNY, CDR2 SVGAGI (reference sequence). The CDR3 protein is CASRGEAGELFF. For the CDR3, the DNA is TGTGCCAGCAGGGGGGAGGCCGGGGAGCTGTTTTTT.

The rearrangement uses TRBV7-3 and TRBJ1-1; unclear D gene. V lost 3 bases and J lost 4, with 9 bases in between. Per the germline V gene, CDR1 is SGHTA and CDR2 is FQGTGA. The CDR3 is made up of 13 amino acids. The CDR3 DNA sequence: TGTGCCAGCAGCTTCGACCCGGGCACTGAAGCTTTCTTT. The encoded protein is CASSFDPGTEAFF.

The chain combines TRBV5-1 with TRBJ2-3; the D gene could be TRBD1 or TRBD2 (5 bases each). The CDR3 is made up of 16 amino acids. CDR1 is SGHRS and CDR2 is YFSETQ in the germline V gene. V lost 4 bases to trimming and J lost 8 bases, with 23 bases between them. The CDR3 DNA follows: TGCGCCAGCAGCCTGGGGCAGGCTAGCCGGGAAGGTACGCAGTATTTT. Protein product: CASSLGQASREGTQYF.

This clone is a singleton in its sample. The chain is built from TRBV11-2 and TRBJ1-6, with a possible D match to TRBD1 (5 bases). The CDR3 extends over 14 amino acids. Germline CDR1 is SGHAT and CDR2 is FQNNGV. The V gene lost 6 bases and the J gene lost 9 bases, with 15 bases spanning the gap. The CDR3: CASRSWQGGSPLHF. CDR3 in DNA: TGTGCCAGCAGGTCGTGGCAGGGAGGTTCACCCCTCCACTTT. Together with reference TRBV11-2 and TRBJ1-6, the CDR3 gives the full variable domain: EAGVAQSPRYKIIEKRQSVAFWCNPISGHATLYWYQQILGQGPKLLIQFQNNGVVDDSQLPKDRFSAERLKGVDSTLKIQPAKLEDSAVYLCASRSWQGGSPLHFGNGTRLTVT.

The sample holds a few counts of this clone. The chain combines TRBV6-5 with TRBJ1-1; tentative D call: TRBD1 (5 bases). V dropped 8 bases and J dropped 5 bases, with 12 bases sitting between them. CDR1 is MNHEY, CDR2 SVGAGI, per germline. The CDR3 has 12 amino acids. The CDR3 here is CASQGTGTEAFF. In DNA form, the CDR3 reads TGTGCCAGCCAGGGTACGGGAACTGAAGCTTTCTTT.

J is TRBJ1-2 and V is TRBV28, with 9 positions matching TRBD1. Per the germline V gene, CDR1 is MDHEN and CDR2 is SYDVKM. V shed 3 bases, J shed 3 bases, and the junction held 11 bases outside the gene matches. The CDR3 loop spans 17 amino acids. The CDR3 nucleotides are TGTGCCAGCAGTTTGGTCGGACAGGGGATAGTTGACTATGGCTACACCTTC. Translating gives CASSLVGQGIVDYGYTF.

The chain is built from TRBV21-1 and TRBJ2-7; the table gives TRBD1 as D, unverified against the DNA. TRBV21-1 has pseudogene status. This CDR3 has 14 amino acids. CDR3 region: CASSARQGAYEQYF. The CDR3 region has the DNA TGTGCCAGCAGCGCTAGACAGGGGGCTTACGAGCAGTACTTC.

This clone was seen only once. This rearrangement joins TRBV10-2 to TRBJ1-1; TRBD1 aligns across 8 bases. Trimming cost V 7 bases and J 3 bases; bases outside gene matches: 10. This CDR3 region has 15 residues. The V gene's germline CDR1 is WSHSY and CDR2 SAAADI. CDR3 region: CASTTRGLDDTEAFF. CDR3 nucleotide sequence: TGCGCCAGCACAACCAGGGGGCTAGACGACACTGAAGCTTTCTTT.

The V call is TRBV5-6, the J call TRBJ2-1; D is perhaps TRBD2 (9 bases). With 10 bases removed from V and 5 bases from J, the gap between germline ends came to 28 bases. The CDR3 is made up of 17 amino acids. The V gene's germline CDR1 is SGHDT and CDR2 YYEEEE. The CDR3 region is CAGNTGGASGNHNEQFF. The CDR3 nucleotides read TGTGCCGGAAATACAGGGGGAGCTAGCGGGAATCACAATGAGCAGTTCTTC.

In regard to this clone: Different DNA sequences within this sample yield the same CDR3. The CDR3 DNA follows: TGTGCCAGTAGGTCGGGAGGGAACACCGGGGAGCTGTTTTTT. It specifies CASRSGGNTGELFF. This chain links TRBV19 with TRBJ2-2, with 7 bases that match TRBD2. The CDR3 is made up of 14 amino acids. CDR1 LNHDA and CDR2 SQIVND come from the germline V gene (reference sequence). J was trimmed by 1 base and V by 6 bases; bases with no gene match: 2.

The rearrangement joins TRBV7-2 to TRBJ2-7, with D possibly matching TRBD2 (6 bases). Trimming shortened V by 4 bases and J by 3 bases, and 22 bases separated the two germline ends. The germline gives CDR1 SGHTA, CDR2 FQGNSA. The CDR3 runs to 17 residues. The CDR3 DNA reads as TGTGCCAGCAGCTCCACCGCCAGAATCCGCGGGATCTACGAGCAGTACTTC. It codes for CASSSTARIRGIYEQYF.

This chain connects TRBV7-9 to TRBJ2-7; the D gene is possibly TRBD2 (5 bases). V shed 1 base and J shed 0 bases, with 13 bases lying between them. This CDR3 comprises 16 residues. Germline values: CDR1 SEHNR, CDR2 FQNEAQ (reference sequence). CDR3 amino acids: CASSLGAATSSYEQYF. In DNA form, the CDR3 reads TGTGCCAGCAGCTTAGGAGCGGCTACGAGCTCCTACGAGCAGTACTTC.

The CDR3 loop is CASRNTYPYEQYF. Here the CDR3 DNA reads TGTGCCAGCAGAAACACCTACCCCTACGAGCAGTACTTC. The chain combines TRBV6-5 with TRBJ2-7; D gene uncertain. Trimming stripped 6 bases from V and 2 bases from J, with 11 bases between. Germline CDR1 MNHEY, CDR2 SVGAGI. The length of the CDR3 is 13 residues.

The chain carries TRBV28 and TRBJ1-2, with 11 bases that match TRBD1. This CDR3 contains 14 residues. Per germline, CDR1 MDHEN and CDR2 SYDVKM. V shed 7 bases, J shed 1 base, and the junction held 2 bases outside the gene matches. The CDR3 loop reads CASKGQGGNYGYTF. The DNA for the CDR3 is TGTGCCAGCAAGGGACAGGGGGGTAACTATGGCTACACCTTC.

The V and J genes are TRBV5-3 and TRBJ1-4; weak D call: TRBD1 (5 bases). TRBV5-3 is labeled an ORF, and its function is uncertain. The CDR3 length is 14 residues. The V and J ends lost 2 bases and 7 bases respectively, with 12 bases between them. CDR3 residues: CARSFGARAEKLFF. The CDR3 DNA reads TGTGCCAGAAGCTTTGGGGCGAGGGCTGAAAAACTGTTTTTT.